The next 20 T cell receptor beta chains were all read from a single sample in a study of T-cell memory formation after mild COVID-19. TCRdb itself ran the 5' RACE reads through MiXCR, one entry per CDR3 protein. The sample holds 75,000 to 90,000 distinct CDR3 sequences, approximately 15% seen once. Source material: PBMCs or a T cell subset sorted from them (not recorded which). The origin of the receptors is an adult woman who had mild COVID-19 (a few samples of this study predate the infection). Cell type and time point are not known.

This clonotype was counted a few times. The chain couples TRBV11-3 to TRBJ2-7, with D perhaps being TRBD1 or TRBD2 (5 bases each). Germline V gene sequence: CDR1 SGHNT, CDR2 YENEEA. This CDR3 region has 14 residues. V was pared by 5 bases and J by 2 bases, with 13 bases between. The CDR3, as DNA: TGTGCCAGCAGCGGGGCGGGTCTCCCCTACGAGCAGTACTTC. This translates into CASSGAGLPYEQYF. The complete variable domain, with remaining parts taken from reference TRBV11-3 and TRBJ2-7, reads EAGVVQSPRYKIIEKKQPVAFWCNPISGHNTLYWYLQNLGQGPELLIRYENEEAVDDSQLPKDRFSAERLKGVDSTLKIQPAELGDSAVYLCASSGAGLPYEQYFGPGTRLTVT.

This clonotype was recorded a few times. J is TRBJ2-5 and V is TRBV7-9; TRBD2 matches at 7 bases. Germline CDR1 reads SEHNR; CDR2 reads FQNEAQ (reference sequence). V lost 5 bases to trimming and J lost 5 bases; unmatched junction nucleotides: 8. This CDR3 contains 14 residues. CDR3 protein: CASSPWGGRETQYF. CDR3 nucleotides: TGTGCCAGCAGCCCCTGGGGGGGTCGGGAGACCCAGTACTTC. The full variable domain, in which reference TRBV7-9 and TRBJ2-5 provide the parts outside the CDR3, is DTGVSQNPRHKITKRGQNVTFRCDPISEHNRLYWYRQTLGQGPEFLTYFQNEAQLEKSRLLSDRFSAERPKGSFSTLEIQRTEQGDSAMYLCASSPWGGRETQYFGPGTRLLVL.

This chain links TRBV9 with TRBJ1-1, with 8 bases lining up with TRBD1. Germline CDR1 and CDR2: SGDLS and YYNGEE. J lost 1 base, V lost 3 bases, and 5 bases had no gene match. CDR3 length: 15 residues. Here the CDR3 DNA reads TGTGCCAGCAGCGGCTGGACAGGGAAGAACACTGAAGCTTTCTTT. Its translation is CASSGWTGKNTEAFF.

This clonotype was picked up many times. This chain uses TRBV7-2 with TRBJ1-1; D unclear. The CDR3 has 14 residues. Germline lookup yields CDR1 SGHTA and CDR2 FQGNSA. Trimming took 6 bases from V and 0 from J, leaving 11 bases between them. CDR3: CASRIGAMNTEAFF. In nucleotides, the CDR3 is TGTGCCAGCAGGATAGGCGCAATGAACACTGAAGCTTTCTTT.

This clonotype was seen more than once but under ten times. This rearrangement joins TRBV7-9 to TRBJ1-1, with no clear D. The CDR3 has 18 amino acids. Per the germline V gene, CDR1 is SEHNR and CDR2 is FQNEAQ (reference sequence). V was clipped by 5 bases and J by 3 bases, with 25 bases between them. CDR3 nucleotides: TGTGCCAGCAGCCAGCGAACCCCCGCGACGGGAAAATACACTGAAGCTTTCTTT. Residues: CASSQRTPATGKYTEAFF. Filled out from reference TRBV7-9 and TRBJ1-1, the complete variable domain reads DTGVSQNPRHKITKRGQNVTFRCDPISEHNRLYWYRQTLGQGPEFLTYFQNEAQLEKSRLLSDRFSAERPKGSFSTLEIQRTEQGDSAMYLCASSQRTPATGKYTEAFFGQGTRLTVV.

This clonotype has a handful of counts. The chain has TRBV4-1 and TRBJ2-3; TRBD1 might be the D (5 bases). Germline lookup yields CDR1 MGHRA and CDR2 YSYEKL. This CDR3 has 17 residues. The V end was cut by 2 bases, the J end by 2 bases, with 17 bases between. CDR3 bases: TGCGCCAGCAGCCAAAGAGTCGTGGGGCCGAACACAGATACGCAGTATTTT. Its protein is CASSQRVVGPNTDTQYF.

This clonotype showed up just a few times. This CDR3 reads CSARVRDRNTGELFF. CDR3 nucleotides: TGCAGTGCTAGAGTCCGGGACAGAAACACCGGGGAGCTGTTTTTT. This chain links TRBV20-1 with TRBJ2-2, with 7 bases identical to TRBD1. The CDR3 is 15 amino acids. With V trimmed by 1 base and J by 2 bases, 4 bases remained unmatched. Per germline, CDR1 DFQATT and CDR2 SNEGSKA (reference sequence).

The chain couples TRBV6-2 or TRBV6-3 to TRBJ2-1; perhaps D is TRBD1 or TRBD2 (5 bases each). Trimming removed 5 bases at V and 5 bases at J, with 16 bases between. CDR3 length equals 15 residues. The germline V gene has CDR1 MNHEY and CDR2 SVGEGT. The CDR3 protein is CASSLWGISNNEQFF. In DNA, the CDR3 is TGTGCCAGCAGTCTTTGGGGGATTAGCAACAATGAGCAGTTCTTC.

The J gene is TRBJ1-2, the V gene TRBV24-1; D gene unclear. V was shortened by 6 bases and J by 7 bases, with 14 bases between the two germline ends. CDR1 and CDR2 from the germline V gene are KGHDR and SFDVKD. CDR3 length: 13 residues. CDR3 nucleotide sequence: TGTGCCACCAGTCGGGAGGGCTACGGTGGCTACACCTTC. Its translation: CATSREGYGGYTF.

The CDR3 nucleotides read TGCAGCGTTGAAGGACGCTACAATGAGCAGTTCTTC. Its translation: CSVEGRYNEQFF. The chain recombines TRBV29-1 with TRBJ2-1; D call uncertain. There are 12 residues in the CDR3. CDR1 is SQVTM and CDR2 is ANQGSEA in the germline V gene. Trimming left V 1 base short and J 3 bases short, with 4 bases between.

This clonotype was seen only a few times. The chain links TRBV7-8 to TRBJ2-6; no clear D gene. The germline CDR1 and CDR2 sequences are SGHVS and FQNEAQ. The V end lost 2 bases, the J end lost 2 bases, and 13 bases lay between the germline ends. CDR3 length: 17 amino acids. The CDR3 nucleotides are TGTGCCAGCAGCTTATTGGAGTGGGGAACTGGGGCCAACGTCCTGACTTTC. Its protein is CASSLLEWGTGANVLTF.

V gene TRBV29-1 combines with J gene TRBJ2-1; possibly TRBD2 for D (6 bases). Germline V gene data show CDR1 as SQVTM and CDR2 as ANQGSEA. The V end lost 6 bases, the J end lost 9 bases, and 9 bases lay between the germline ends. The CDR3 spans 10 residues. CDR3 DNA: TGCAGCGTCACTAGCAGTGAGCAGTTCTTC. It specifies CSVTSSEQFF.

This clonotype was seen a handful of times. The gene calls are TRBV11-2 and TRBJ2-7, with unresolved D. Germline CDR1 and CDR2: SGHAT and FQNNGV. CDR3 length equals 13 residues. Trimming stripped 1 base from V and 6 bases from J, with 10 bases between. The CDR3 reads CASSLGASPEQYF. Written as DNA, the CDR3 is TGTGCCAGCAGCTTAGGGGCGAGTCCCGAGCAGTACTTC.

The chain is built from TRBV12-3 or TRBV12-4 and TRBJ1-2, with unresolved D. V was shortened by 5 bases and J by 6 bases, with 13 bases between the two germline ends. There are 13 residues in the CDR3. The CDR3 DNA follows: TGTGCCAGCAGTACAACAGTGTATGATGGCTACACCTTC. Amino acids: CASSTTVYDGYTF.

This clonotype was detected a few times. This chain joins TRBV9 and TRBJ2-1, with D maybe TRBD1 (6 bases). V was shortened by 3 bases and J by 5 bases, with 12 bases between the two germline ends. The CDR3 covers 14 residues. CDR1 and CDR2 (germline): SGDLS, YYNGEE. The CDR3: CASSADSGDNEQFF. CDR3 DNA: TGTGCCAGCAGCGCGGACAGCGGTGACAATGAGCAGTTCTTC.

This clonotype was picked up many times. The chain carries TRBV29-1 and TRBJ2-3; TRBD1 aligns across 12 bases. Per germline, CDR1 SQVTM and CDR2 ANQGSEA. The J segment lost 9 bases and the V segment lost 7 bases, leaving 8 bases of the junction unmatched. The CDR3 runs to 13 residues. DNA of the CDR3: TGCAGCGCCGGGGGACAGGGGGCATTCACGCAGTATTTT. Amino acids: CSAGGQGAFTQYF.

This clonotype was found a few times. The rearrangement joins TRBV12-3 or TRBV12-4 to TRBJ1-2, with D maybe TRBD1 (6 bases). Trimming stripped 4 bases from V and 13 bases from J, with 16 bases between. This CDR3 is 12 amino acids long. This CDR3 is CASSSDRATGTF. DNA of the CDR3: TGTGCCAGCAGTTCGGACAGAGCGACGGGCACCTTC.

In its sample, this clonotype was seen many times. The chain joins TRBV6-5 to TRBJ2-2; tentative D call: TRBD1 (5 bases). The CDR3 spans 15 residues. CDR1 MNHEY and CDR2 SVGAGI come from the germline V gene. V was pared by 0 bases and J by 1 base, with 6 bases between. Here the CDR3 DNA reads TGTGCCAGCAGTTACTCTCAGGGGAACACCGGGGAGCTGTTTTTT. Encoded protein: CASSYSQGNTGELFF.

The V call is TRBV10-3, the J call TRBJ2-1; tentatively, D is TRBD1 (5 bases). Per the germline V gene, CDR1 is ENHRY and CDR2 is SYGVKD. The CDR3 sequence is 13 residues long. The V end was cut by 8 bases, the J end by 9 bases, with 17 bases between. The CDR3 nucleotides are TGTGCCATCTTTAAACAGGCTTGGGGTGAGCAGTTCTTC. Protein product: CAIFKQAWGEQFF.

This clonotype appeared many times. The chain uses TRBV29-1 and TRBJ2-5; no clear D. Looked up from germline, CDR1 is SQVTM and CDR2 is ANQGSEA. The CDR3 is 13 amino acids. With 4 bases removed from V and 1 base from J, the gap between germline ends came to 10 bases. CDR3 DNA: TGCAGCGTTGTTGGGATTATCCAAGAGACCCAGTACTTC. It encodes CSVVGIIQETQYF.